The source of this T cell receptor beta chain is a study of beta chain features in type 1 diabetes. Study information: Patients and healthy donors were similar in age, gender and cell yields. General study results and limits: Compared with healthy donors, patients appeared to share more similar naive, central memory and regulatory TCRB repertoires.

All of the sorted populations showed purity greater than 95%. Expressed TCRB transcripts were sequenced after all isolated RNA was converted to cDNA. Approximately 3.7 million reads per sample on average were obtained from naive, central memory and regulatory T cell samples. Sequenced by immunoSEQ multiplex PCR; TCRdb stores in-frame clones only, minus some. The repertoire holds 300,000 to 400,000 clones, with approximately 10% as singletons. This clone has more than one count but fewer than ten. Its specificity is not known. Per germline, CDR1 SGHTA and CDR2 FQGNSA. The CDR3 has 14 amino acids. The V gene lost 5 bases and the J gene lost 9 bases, with 17 bases spanning the gap.

The clonotype originates from a woman under 40 in good health. The V and J genes are TRBV7-2 and TRBJ2-1; D possibly corresponds to TRBD1 (5 bases). The sample was naive CD4+ T cells from blood. The CDR3 DNA follows: TGTGCCAGCAGCCCACAGAGAGGACAAACTGAGCAGTTCTTC. Translated, it gives CASSPQRGQTEQFF.